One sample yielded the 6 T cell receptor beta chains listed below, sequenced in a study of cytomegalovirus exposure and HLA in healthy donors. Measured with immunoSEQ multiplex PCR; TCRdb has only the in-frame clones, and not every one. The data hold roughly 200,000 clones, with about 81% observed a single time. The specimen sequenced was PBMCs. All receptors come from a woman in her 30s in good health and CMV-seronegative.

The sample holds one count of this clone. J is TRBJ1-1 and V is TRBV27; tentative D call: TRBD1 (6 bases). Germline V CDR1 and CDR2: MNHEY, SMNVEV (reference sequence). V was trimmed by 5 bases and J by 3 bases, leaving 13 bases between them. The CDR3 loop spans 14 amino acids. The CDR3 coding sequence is TGTGCCAGCAGTCTGTCGACAGGCTACACTGAAGCTTTCTTT. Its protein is CASSLSTGYTEAFF.

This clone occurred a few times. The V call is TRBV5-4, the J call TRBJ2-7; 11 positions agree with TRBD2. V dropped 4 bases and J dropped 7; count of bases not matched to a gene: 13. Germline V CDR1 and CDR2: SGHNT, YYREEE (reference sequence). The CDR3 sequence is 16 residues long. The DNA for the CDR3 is TGTGCCAGCAGCGTCCTAGCGGGAGGTGTACGCGTGGAGCAGTACTTC. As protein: CASSVLAGGVRVEQYF.

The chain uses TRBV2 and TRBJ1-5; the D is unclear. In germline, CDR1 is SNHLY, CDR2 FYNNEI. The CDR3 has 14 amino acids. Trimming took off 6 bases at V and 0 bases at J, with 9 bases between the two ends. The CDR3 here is CASRYGRSNQPQHF. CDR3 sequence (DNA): TGTGCCAGCAGATACGGTCGTAGCAATCAGCCCCAGCATTTT.

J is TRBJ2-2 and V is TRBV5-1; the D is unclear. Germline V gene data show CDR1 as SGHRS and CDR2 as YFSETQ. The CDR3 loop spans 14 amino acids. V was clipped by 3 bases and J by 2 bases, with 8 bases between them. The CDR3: CASSSTPNTGELFF. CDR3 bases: TGCGCCAGCAGCTCGACACCCAACACCGGGGAGCTGTTTTTT. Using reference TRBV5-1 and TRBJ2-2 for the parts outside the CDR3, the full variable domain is KAGVTQTPRYLIKTRGQQVTLSCSPISGHRSVSWYQQTPGQGLQFLFEYFSETQRNKGNFPGRFSGRQFSNSRSEMNVSTLELGDSALYLCASSSTPNTGELFFGEGSRLTVL.

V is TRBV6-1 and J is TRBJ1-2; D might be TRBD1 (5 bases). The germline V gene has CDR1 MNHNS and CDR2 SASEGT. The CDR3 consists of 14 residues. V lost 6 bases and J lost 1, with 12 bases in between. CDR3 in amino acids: CASRRGVGNYGYTF. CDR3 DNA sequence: TGTGCCAGCAGGCGGGGGGTCGGTAACTATGGCTACACCTTC.

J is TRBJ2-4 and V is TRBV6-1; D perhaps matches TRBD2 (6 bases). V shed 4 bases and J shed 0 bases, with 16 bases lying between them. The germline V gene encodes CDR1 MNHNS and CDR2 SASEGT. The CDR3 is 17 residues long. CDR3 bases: TGTGCCAGCAGTGTCGCCGGGAGCGAAATAGCCAAAAACATTCAGTACTTC. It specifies CASSVAGSEIAKNIQYF.